This TCR beta chain is drawn from a study of cytomegalovirus exposure and HLA in healthy donors. It was with 60 Vbeta and 13 Jbeta primers that the PCR ran. The repertoire was sequenced with immunoSEQ multiplex PCR; TCRdb's copy has only in-frame clones and lacks some. The data hold 50,000 to 60,000 clones, with 70% to 80% observed a single time. Every donor was a healthy person donating bone marrow. The CDR3 loop spans 15 amino acids. Losses at the gene ends were 4 bases for V and 2 bases for J; bases not matched to a gene: 3. From germline, CDR1 is LGHNA and CDR2 YNFKEQ. This clone has just one count.

Sample: PBMCs. The sequence was collected from a woman in her thirties or forties in good health and CMV-seropositive. The chain joins TRBV4-2 to TRBJ2-7; 12 nucleotides agree with TRBD2. This CDR3 is CASSPGLAGTYEQYF. The CDR3 DNA reads TGTGCCAGCAGCCCGGGACTAGCGGGCACCTACGAGCAGTACTTC.